The 17 T cell receptor beta chains given below trace back to one sample, sequenced in a study of molecular identifiers for immune sequencing clone quantification. One entry per CDR3 protein results from TCRdb running MiXCR on the PCR reads. The sample yields about 40,000 distinct CDR3 sequences, roughly 24% seen once. The material sequenced was naive CD8+ T cells from blood, with Jurkat cell RNA spiked in. Subset of the sample: FACS-sorted CD8+CD4-CCR7+CD45RA+ naive T cells. All receptors derive from a human donor in good health. Some libraries in this study had Jurkat cell RNA spiked in.

Many counts were recorded for this clonotype. This chain links TRBV9 with TRBJ2-1; 12 nucleotides line up with TRBD2. Germline V gene lookup returns CDR1 SGDLS and CDR2 YYNGEE. This CDR3 is built from 17 residues. Germline trimming cut 0 bases from V and 3 bases from J; bases unmatched to any gene: 4. For the CDR3, the DNA is TGTGCCAGCAGCGTAGATCTAGCGGGGGGGGTCTACAATGAGCAGTTCTTC. This translates into CASSVDLAGGVYNEQFF.

Concerning this clonotype: Just one base apart from a much larger clone, this may be a read error. This chain connects TRBV9 to TRBJ1-5, with TRBD1 matching over 8 bases. Looked up from germline, CDR1 is SGDLS and CDR2 is YYNGEE. There are 16 residues in the CDR3. This CDR3 reads CASSVGTGGDYQPQRF. CDR3 coding DNA: TGTGCCAGCAGCGTAGGCACAGGGGGAGATTATCAGCCCCAGCGTTTT.

This clonotype was found many times. The gene calls are TRBV11-2 and TRBJ2-7; 8 bases line up with TRBD1. This CDR3 has 16 residues. V lost 0 bases to trimming and J lost 6 bases; unmatched junction nucleotides: 10. Germline loops: CDR1 SGHAT, CDR2 FQNNGV. The DNA of the CDR3 is TGTGCCAGCAGCTTAGACCACGGACAGGGAGCTGGCGAGCAGTACTTC. Its protein product is CASSLDHGQGAGEQYF.

This clonotype was picked up many times. The CDR3: CASSQDSGPGNTIYF. The CDR3 DNA is TGCGCCAGCAGCCAAGATTCAGGGCCTGGAAACACCATATATTTT. The V gene is TRBV4-1, the J gene TRBJ1-3; tentatively, D is TRBD1 (5 bases). V was clipped by 0 bases and J by 2 bases, with 8 bases between them. The CDR3 runs 15 residues. Germline assignment: CDR1 MGHRA and CDR2 YSYEKL.

This clonotype occurred many times. This chain links TRBV7-8 with TRBJ1-4; D unresolved. CDR1 is SGHVS, CDR2 FQNEAQ, per germline. This CDR3 is 16 amino acids long. Trimming removed 4 bases at V and 0 bases at J, with 12 bases between. Here the CDR3 DNA reads TGTGCCAGCAGCTCACAGCCCACTGCAACTAATGAAAAACTGTTTTTT. Amino acids: CASSSQPTATNEKLFF.

This clonotype was recorded at least ten times. The chain links TRBV6-5 to TRBJ2-7; D not resolved. The CDR3 contains 16 residues. Looked up from germline, CDR1 is MNHEY and CDR2 is SVGAGI. Trimming shortened V by 2 bases and J by 0 bases, and 14 bases separated the two germline ends. Written as DNA, the CDR3 is TGTGCCAGCAGTTACGCGCCGGAAGGGATCTCCTACGAGCAGTACTTC. This sequence encodes CASSYAPEGISYEQYF.

A word on this clonotype: This sequence may be a read error, since a much larger clone differs from it by one base. V usage is TRBV27 and J usage is TRBJ2-7, with 9 bases fitting TRBD2. CDR1 and CDR2 from the germline V gene are MNHEY and SMNVEV (reference sequence). The CDR3 loop spans 15 amino acids. The V segment lost 4 bases and the J segment 0 bases; nucleotides outside the gene matches: 4. The CDR3 DNA sequence: TGTGCCAGCAGTTGGACTAGCGAGAGCTCCTACGAGCAGTACTTC. It encodes CASSWTSESSYEQYF.

This clonotype was seen repeatedly, ten times or more. The chain recombines TRBV6-9 with TRBJ2-5; 14 bases agree with TRBD2. The germline CDR1 and CDR2 sequences are MNHGY and SVAAGI. The V segment lost 5 bases and the J segment 2 bases; nucleotides outside the gene matches: 7. The CDR3 runs to 17 residues. CDR3 DNA: TGTGCCAGCAGTCCGGGGGGACTAGCGGGAGTTCAAGAGACCCAGTACTTC. It codes for CASSPGGLAGVQETQYF.

The chain joins TRBV6-5 to TRBJ1-5; D perhaps matches TRBD1 (6 bases). CDR1 and CDR2 from the germline V gene are MNHEY and SVGAGI. The V end was cut by 4 bases, the J end by 7 bases, with 11 bases between. CDR3 length: 13 residues. The CDR3 DNA sequence: TGTGCCAGCAGTTCCCAGGGGCACCAGCCCCAGCATTTT. Translating gives CASSSQGHQPQHF.

Concerning this clonotype: One base away lies a much larger clone, so this may be a sequencing read error. This sequence joins TRBV27 and TRBJ2-2; D may be TRBD2 (5 bases). This CDR3 region has 12 residues. The germline V gene encodes CDR1 MNHEY and CDR2 SMNVEV (reference sequence). This CDR3 is CASSLITGELIF. The CDR3 coding sequence is TGTGCCAGCAGTTTAATCACCGGGGAGCTGATTTTT.

This chain links TRBV4-3 with TRBJ2-1; D might be TRBD1 (5 bases). The CDR3 has 16 amino acids. V lost 0 bases, J lost 2 bases, and 11 bases lay in between. From germline, CDR1 is LGHNA and CDR2 YSLEER. The CDR3 is CASSQDRWGAYNEQFF. CDR3 DNA: TGCGCCAGCAGCCAAGACCGGTGGGGCGCCTACAATGAGCAGTTCTTC.

This clonotype has ten or more counts. This chain joins TRBV20-1 and TRBJ1-1, with D uncertain. The CDR3 covers 13 residues. The V and J ends lost 4 bases and 4 bases respectively, with 13 bases between them. The germline gives CDR1 DFQATT, CDR2 SNEGSKA (reference sequence). CDR3 sequence: CSATRVYGTEAFF. The CDR3 bases are TGCAGTGCTACCCGGGTTTACGGCACTGAAGCTTTCTTT.

The sample holds a few counts of this clonotype. Just one base apart from a much larger clone, this may be a read error. The V and J genes are TRBV9 and TRBJ1-1, with D possibly being TRBD1 (6 bases). The germline V gene has CDR1 SGDLS and CDR2 YYNGEE. The CDR3 length is 19 residues. The DNA of the CDR3 is TGTGCCAGCGGCGTTGACCCATTAACAGGGATAACTATGAACACTGAAGCTTTCTTT. Its translation is CASGVDPLTGITMNTEAFF. Full variable domain (outside the CDR3, taken from reference TRBV9 and TRBJ1-1): DSGVTQTPKHLITATGQRVTLRCSPRSGDLSVYWYQQSLDQGLQFLIQYYNGEERAKGNILERFSAQQFPDLHSELNLSSLELGDSALYFCASGVDPLTGITMNTEAFFGQGTRLTVV.

At least ten counts were recorded for this clonotype. The chain recombines TRBV18 with TRBJ1-1; D gene unclear. CDR3 length: 13 residues. Germline-derived CDR1 and CDR2 are KGHSH and LQKENI. V dropped 3 bases and J dropped 5 bases, with 10 bases sitting between them. In DNA form, the CDR3 reads TGTGCCAGCTCACCGATGACTAGGACTGAAGCTTTCTTT. Its translation is CASSPMTRTEAFF. Supplemented by reference TRBV18 and TRBJ1-1, the full variable domain reads NAGVMQNPRHLVRRRGQEARLRCSPMKGHSHVYWYRQLPEEGLKFMVYLQKENIIDESGMPKERFSAEFPKEGPSILRIQQVVRGDSAAYFCASSPMTRTEAFFGQGTRLTVV.

This clonotype was seen many times. This sequence joins TRBV4-1 and TRBJ2-7, with 11 bases matching TRBD2. CDR3 length: 16 residues. With 3 bases clipped from V and 2 bases from J, the junction kept 6 bases outside the gene matches. Germline V CDR1 and CDR2: MGHRA, YSYEKL. CDR3 DNA: TGCGCCAGCAGCCAGGAAACTAGCGGGGGAACCTACGAGCAGTACTTC. Protein: CASSQETSGGTYEQYF.

For this clonotype: A much bigger clone sits one base away, suggesting this may be a read error. V is TRBV3-1 and J is TRBJ2-5, with D possibly being TRBD2 (5 bases). The CDR3 sequence is 14 residues long. Looked up from germline, CDR1 is LGHDT and CDR2 is YNNKEL (reference sequence). CDR3 nucleotides: TGTGCCAGCAGCCAAGAGTTGCCATGGGAGACCCTGTACTTC. Its translation: CASSQELPWETLYF.

This clonotype appeared a few times. This may stem from a read error, because a much larger clone lies one nucleotide away. The chain employs TRBV5-1 and TRBJ2-1, with a tentative D call TRBD2 (5 bases). V was shortened by 7 bases and J by 8 bases, with 16 bases between the two germline ends. The CDR3 consists of 13 residues. Germline V gene lookup returns CDR1 SGHRS and CDR2 YFSETQ. The CDR3 bases are TGCGCCAGCGGGTCCGAAGCGGTCGATGAGCAGTTCTTC. This gives the protein CASGSEAVDEQFF.